The 7 T cell receptor beta chains reported below all come from one sample, sequenced in a study of blood T cell repertoires in COVID-19. TCRdb keeps only in-frame clones here, not all; method: immunoSEQ multiplex PCR. The table has 120,000 to 150,000 clones, roughly 81% seen once. The sequenced sample consisted of peripheral blood. Receptors originate from a human donor with acute or convalescent COVID-19. The donor label of this sample is uncertain.

The CDR3 here is CASSAGAYGYTF. Written as DNA, the CDR3 is TGTGCCAGCAGTGCGGGGGCTTATGGCTACACCTTC. The V and J genes are TRBV12-3 or TRBV12-4 and TRBJ1-2, with a weak D call TRBD1 (6 bases). V dropped 5 bases and J dropped 5 bases, with 9 bases sitting between them. The CDR3 totals 12 residues.

This chain links TRBV7-9 with TRBJ1-1; 8 bases are shared with TRBD1. The CDR3 covers 13 residues. Germline CDR1 SEHNR, CDR2 FQNEAQ (reference sequence). V shed 4 bases and J 6 bases; nucleotides not matched to a gene: 4. The CDR3 nucleotides read TGTGCCAGCAGCTCCGGACAGGGCCCTGAAGCTTTCTTT. Its protein product is CASSSGQGPEAFF.

The gene calls are TRBV11-2 and TRBJ2-1; D perhaps matches TRBD2 (6 bases). There are 15 residues in the CDR3. The V gene lost 6 bases and the J gene lost 6 bases, with 18 bases spanning the gap. Germline-derived CDR1 and CDR2 are SGHAT and FQNNGV. Here the CDR3 DNA reads TGTGCCAGCAGTCAAAAGACCGGGGGAAGCAATGAGCAGTTCTTC. The encoded protein is CASSQKTGGSNEQFF. The full variable domain, completed using reference TRBV11-2 and TRBJ2-1, is EAGVAQSPRYKIIEKRQSVAFWCNPISGHATLYWYQQILGQGPKLLIQFQNNGVVDDSQLPKDRFSAERLKGVDSTLKIQPAKLEDSAVYLCASSQKTGGSNEQFFGPGTRLTVL.

This rearrangement joins TRBV24-1 to TRBJ2-1; 9 bases are shared with TRBD1. The J segment lost 6 bases and the V segment lost 3 bases, leaving 8 bases of the junction unmatched. CDR3 length: 16 amino acids. The germline V gene has CDR1 KGHDR and CDR2 SFDVKD. The CDR3 DNA is TGTGCCACCAGTGATCCACGGGACAGGGAATCCAATGAGCAGTTCTTC. Translation gives CATSDPRDRESNEQFF.

The chain joins TRBV5-5 to TRBJ1-1; no clear D gene. The V gene lost 1 base and the J gene lost 6 bases, with 7 bases spanning the gap. The CDR3 runs to 12 residues. Germline assignment: CDR1 SGHKS and CDR2 YYEKEE (reference sequence). CDR3: CASSLYGSEAFF. CDR3 DNA sequence: TGTGCCAGCAGCTTGTACGGTTCTGAAGCTTTCTTT.

CDR3 DNA sequence: TGTGCCAGCAGTGCCTTTTCTAGGGCTTTCTTT. Translated: CASSAFSRAFF. V and J are TRBV25-1 and TRBJ1-1; D is undetermined. CDR1 MGHDK and CDR2 SYGVNS come from the germline V gene. CDR3 size: 11 residues. The ends were cut back, 4 bases at V and 11 bases at J, with 11 bases in the middle.

J is TRBJ1-4 and V is TRBV27, with D unresolved. The germline V and J ends were trimmed by 2 bases and 3 bases, with 13 bases remaining between them. Germline V gene data show CDR1 as MNHEY and CDR2 as SMNVEV (reference sequence). This CDR3 region has 16 residues. The CDR3 protein is CASSLEPPPANEKLFF. Written as DNA, the CDR3 is TGTGCCAGCAGTTTAGAACCACCCCCAGCTAATGAAAAACTGTTTTTT. Based on the CDR3 plus reference TRBV27 and TRBJ1-4, the full variable domain is EAQVTQNPRYLITVTGKKLTVTCSQNMNHEYMSWYRQDPGLGLRQIYYSMNVEVTDKGDVPEGYKVSRKEKRNFPLILESPSPNQTSLYFCASSLEPPPANEKLFFGSGTQLSVL.